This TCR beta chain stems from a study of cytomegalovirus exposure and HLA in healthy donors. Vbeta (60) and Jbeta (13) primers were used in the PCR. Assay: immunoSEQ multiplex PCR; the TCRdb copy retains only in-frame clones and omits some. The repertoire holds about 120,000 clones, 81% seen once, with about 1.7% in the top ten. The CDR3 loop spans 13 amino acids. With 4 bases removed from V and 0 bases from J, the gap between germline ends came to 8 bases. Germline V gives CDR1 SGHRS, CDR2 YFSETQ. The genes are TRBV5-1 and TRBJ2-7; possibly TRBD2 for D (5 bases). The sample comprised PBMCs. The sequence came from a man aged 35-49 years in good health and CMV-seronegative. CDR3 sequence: CASSGELSYEQYF. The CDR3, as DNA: TGCGCCAGCAGCGGGGAGCTCTCCTACGAGCAGTACTTC.